This T cell receptor beta chain is drawn from a study of shared clonotypes between healthy human individuals. CD45RO-negative, CCR7-positively selected cells formed the naive CD8 fraction, excluding terminally differentiated effector memory CD45RA+ cells. The CDR3 is 13 amino acids. Germline V lookup: CDR1 MNHEY, CDR2 SMNVEV (reference sequence). The V end was cut by 0 bases, the J end by 5 bases, with 6 bases between. Sorted-subset replicate PCR reactions contained 200 to 250 ng DNA, corresponding to 29,000 or so T cell genomes. Data came from immunoSEQ multiplex PCR; TCRdb stores just in-frame clones and leaves some out. This table holds some 2 million clones, approximately 94% found once. This clone has just one count.

The source material was naive CD8+ T cells sorted from blood. The TCR sequence derives from a man aged 18 to 30 in good health. The chain uses TRBV27 and TRBJ2-3; no clear D. The CDR3 sequence: CASSLSHRDTQYF. Here the CDR3 DNA reads TGTGCCAGCAGTTTATCCCACAGAGATACGCAGTATTTT.